In this sample, the clone carrying this T cell receptor beta chain turned up many times. Its specificity is not known. The sample belongs to a study of neurological immune-mediated disorders. Broader study findings: Across subjects, expanded clones had no CDR3 amino acid sequences in common, pointing to private repertoires in all groups.

The CDR3 totals 15 residues. Trimming took 5 bases from V and 3 from J; bases not matched to a gene: 10. Per the germline V gene, CDR1 is SGHAT and CDR2 is FQNNGV. Healthy controls were blood bank volunteers in Maryland, USA. For the sorted libraries, over 800,000 CD4+ or CD8+ T cells were used. Every sequencing run produced over 180 million TCR-beta sequences that came from 15-18 subjects. A single record per CDR3 protein comes from TCRdb applying MiXCR to the 5' RACE reads. The profile covers some 37,000 distinct CDR3 sequences, with around 4.8% appearing a single time and 8.5% to 10% taken by the ten largest.

This sequence joins TRBV11-2 and TRBJ2-7, with 7 positions matching TRBD2. Sequenced sample: CD4+ T cells from blood. The TCR originated in a man younger than 35 in good health. CDR3 in amino acids: CASSRRPRGDYEQYF. CDR3 nucleotide sequence: TGTGCCAGCAGCCGCCGACCCCGGGGGGACTACGAGCAGTACTTC. Full variable domain (missing parts from reference TRBV11-2 and TRBJ2-7): EAGVAQSPRYKIIEKRQSVAFWCNPISGHATLYWYQQILGQGPKLLIQFQNNGVVDDSQLPKDRFSAERLKGVDSTLKIQPAKLEDSAVYLCASSRRPRGDYEQYFGPGTRLTVT.